The clone carrying this T cell receptor (beta chain) was detected a few times. Antigen: not known. This entry belongs to a study of CD8 T cells in ankylosing spondylitis. 5'-RACE, quantitative and with molecular barcodes, yielded the TCR beta libraries. TCRdb ran MiXCR on the 5' RACE reads and lists one entry per CDR3 protein. The table has just over 300,000 distinct CDR3 sequences, less than 25% seen once; the top ten hold 3.5%. General study results and limits: Previous work reported some of these motif variants in the synovial fluid and blood of reactive arthritis. Clones linked to disease were reported to show significant enrichment in matched ankylosing spondylitis synovial fluid. A TCR beta motif of about 8 highly homologous variants appeared characteristic of ankylosing spondylitis blood.

The TCR comes from a female donor with ankylosing spondylitis or in good health (not recorded which). The source material was blood, either unsorted or a sorted T cell fraction (not recorded which).

The CDR3 DNA reads as TGTGCCAGCAGTTACTCCAAGCGGGAGTTTACAGATACGCAGTATTTT. It translates to CASSYSKREFTDTQYF. This chain joins TRBV6-2 or TRBV6-3 and TRBJ2-3; TRBD2 agrees at 8 bases. The CDR3 covers 16 residues. CDR1 MNHEY and CDR2 SVGEGT come from the germline V gene. J was trimmed by 3 bases and V by 0 bases; bases with no gene match: 5.